This T cell receptor (beta chain) was documented in a study of blood T cell repertoires in COVID-19. Study summary: Specimens from acute and convalescent COVID-19 originated in the United States, Italy and Spain. From T cells, B-cell-depleted T cells, or PBMCs came the material, which was cDNA or gDNA.

It was during active infection that Seattle patients were enrolled and then longitudinally followed. As processed by the authors: The authors estimated nucleated cell counts from reference gene primer amplification. The method was immunoSEQ multiplex PCR; TCRdb's version includes in-frame clones alone and lacks a portion of them. The D gene and trimming were derived from the DNA, and the V and J assignments and clone size from that table. The sample lists more than 300,000 clones; around 87% were seen once. Germline trimming cut 1 base from V and 7 bases from J; bases unmatched to any gene: 6. In germline, CDR1 is GTSNPN, CDR2 SVGIG (reference sequence). The CDR3 is 15 amino acids.

Material: peripheral blood. V usage is TRBV30 and J usage is TRBJ1-4; 10 bases map to TRBD1. The TCR comes from a woman in her thirties with COVID-19, enrolled during active disease. DNA of the CDR3: TGTGCCTGGAGTGACCCGGGACAGGGGATTGAAAAACTGTTTTTT. It translates to CAWSDPGQGIEKLFF.